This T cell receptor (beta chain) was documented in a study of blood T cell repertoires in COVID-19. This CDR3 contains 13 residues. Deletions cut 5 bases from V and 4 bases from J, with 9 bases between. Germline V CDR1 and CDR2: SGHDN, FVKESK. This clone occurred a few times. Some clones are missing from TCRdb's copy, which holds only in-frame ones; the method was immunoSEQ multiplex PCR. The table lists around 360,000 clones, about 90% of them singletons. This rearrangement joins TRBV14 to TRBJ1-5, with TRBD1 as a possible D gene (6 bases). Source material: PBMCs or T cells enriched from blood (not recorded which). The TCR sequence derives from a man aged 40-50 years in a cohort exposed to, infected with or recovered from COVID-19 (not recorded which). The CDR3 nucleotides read TGTGCCAGCAGCTTACAGGGAAATCAGCCCCAGCATTTT. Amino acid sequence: CASSLQGNQPQHF.